Listed below are T cell receptor beta chains from one sample, sequenced in a study of control samples from healthy donors and cancer patients. Assay used: immunoSEQ multiplex PCR; TCRdb lists only in-frame clones, some missing. The top ten hold 3.6% of the sample, which has roughly 130,000 clones, about 95% seen once. Sequenced material: blood. Receptors were obtained from a man in his thirties or forties in good health. CDR3s include the opening cysteine and the closing phenylalanine or tryptophan. D genes are given only for firm matches. The size of a clone is reported for some rows only, either as once, few or many, or as a class for expanded clones.

D gene	clone size	V gene	J gene	CDR3 DNA	CDR3 protein
.	.	TRBV30	TRBJ2-7	TGTGCCTGGAGTCCCGGGATGATGTCCTACGAGCAGTACTTC	CAWSPGMMSYEQYF
.	.	TRBV5-6	TRBJ1-2	TGTGCCAGCAGCTTTCCGGTGAGCGGCGGCTATGGCTACACCTTC	CASSFPVSGGYGYTF
TRBD2	.	TRBV23-1	TRBJ2-7	TGCGCCAGCAGTCAATCCGAGACTAGCGGGGCCTACGAGCAGTACTTC	CASSQSETSGAYEQYF
TRBD1	.	TRBV7-9	TRBJ2-6	TGTGCCAGCAGCCCAGACCGGGACAGGGGTAGAGGGGCCAACGTCCTGACTTTC	CASSPDRDRGRGANVLTF
TRBD2	.	TRBV19	TRBJ2-7	TGTGCCAGTAGTATAGGGAGCGGGGGGCCTTCCTACGAGCAGTACTTC	CASSIGSGGPSYEQYF
TRBD1	.	TRBV19	TRBJ1-2	TGTGCCAGTTTCCCCGCGGGACAGCCGCTACCCTATGGCTACACCTTC	CASFPAGQPLPYGYTF
.	.	TRBV4-3	TRBJ1-1	TGCGCCAGCAGCCTCAGACACGTCGAGGACACTGAAGCTTTCTTT	CASSLRHVEDTEAFF
.	.	TRBV4-1	TRBJ2-7	TGCGCCAGCAGCCCCCTGGGGGGCTACGAGCAGTACTTC	CASSPLGGYEQYF
TRBD1	.	TRBV5-1	TRBJ2-5	TGCGCCAGCAGCCCCCAACCCACGGGACAGGGTCAAGAGACCCAGTACTTC	CASSPQPTGQGQETQYF
.	.	TRBV6-4	TRBJ2-3	TGTGCCAGCAGTGTCGGGTTCCCTAGCACAGATACGCAGTATTTT	CASSVGFPSTDTQYF
.	once	TRBV18	TRBJ1-1	TGTGCCAGCTCACCGATTGACTCGGACACTGAAGCTTTCTTT	CASSPIDSDTEAFF